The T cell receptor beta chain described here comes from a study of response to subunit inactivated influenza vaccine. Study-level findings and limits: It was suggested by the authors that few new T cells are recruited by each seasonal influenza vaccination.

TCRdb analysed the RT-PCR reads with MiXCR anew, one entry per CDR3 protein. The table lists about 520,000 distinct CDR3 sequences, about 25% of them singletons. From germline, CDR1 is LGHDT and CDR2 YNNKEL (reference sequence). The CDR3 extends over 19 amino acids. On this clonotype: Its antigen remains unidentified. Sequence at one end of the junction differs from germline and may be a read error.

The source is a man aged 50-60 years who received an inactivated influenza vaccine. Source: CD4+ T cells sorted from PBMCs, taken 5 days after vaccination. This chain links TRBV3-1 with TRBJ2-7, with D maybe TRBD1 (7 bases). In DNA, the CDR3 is TGTGCCTGCAGACAAACTGCGCTTTCGCAGGGGGGACGGTCCTACGAGCAGTACTTC. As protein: CACRQTALSQGGRSYEQYF.